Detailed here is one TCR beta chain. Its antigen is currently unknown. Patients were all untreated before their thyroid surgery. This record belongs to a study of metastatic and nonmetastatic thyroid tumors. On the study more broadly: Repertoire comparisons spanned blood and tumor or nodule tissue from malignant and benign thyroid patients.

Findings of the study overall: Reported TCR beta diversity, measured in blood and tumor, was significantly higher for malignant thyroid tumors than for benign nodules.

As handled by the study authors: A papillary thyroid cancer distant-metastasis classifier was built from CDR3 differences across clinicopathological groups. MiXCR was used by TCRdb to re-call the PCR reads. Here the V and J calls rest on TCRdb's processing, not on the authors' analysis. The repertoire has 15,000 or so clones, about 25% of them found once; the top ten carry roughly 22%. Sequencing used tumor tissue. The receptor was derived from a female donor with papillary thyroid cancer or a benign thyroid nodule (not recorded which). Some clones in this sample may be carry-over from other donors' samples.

The CDR3, as DNA: TGTGCCAGCAGCTTAGCGATAGGACAGTCAAGCTACTTC. Amino acid sequence: CASSLAIGQSSYF. V gene TRBV7-2 combines with J gene TRBJ2-7; D might be TRBD1 (6 bases). This CDR3 is 13 amino acids long. Germline values: CDR1 SGHTA, CDR2 FQGNSA. Deletions cut 0 bases from V and 13 bases from J, with 16 bases between.